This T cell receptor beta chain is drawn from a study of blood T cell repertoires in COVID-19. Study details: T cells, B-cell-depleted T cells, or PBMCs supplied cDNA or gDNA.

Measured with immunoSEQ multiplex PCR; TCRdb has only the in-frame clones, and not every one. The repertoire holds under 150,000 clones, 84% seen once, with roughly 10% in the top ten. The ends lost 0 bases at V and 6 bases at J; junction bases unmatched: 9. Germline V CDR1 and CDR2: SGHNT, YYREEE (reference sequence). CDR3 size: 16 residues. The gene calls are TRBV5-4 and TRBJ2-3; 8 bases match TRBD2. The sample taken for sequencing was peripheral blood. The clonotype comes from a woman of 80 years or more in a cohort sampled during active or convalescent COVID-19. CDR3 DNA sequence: TGTGCCAGCAGCTTGGAGACTAGCGCCCTGGGGGATACGCAGTATTTT. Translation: CASSLETSALGDTQYF. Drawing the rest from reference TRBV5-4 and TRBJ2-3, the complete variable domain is ETGVTQSPTHLIKTRGQQVTLRCSSQSGHNTVSWYQQALGQGPQFIFQYYREEENGRGNFPPRFSGLQFPNYSSELNVNALELDDSALYLCASSLETSALGDTQYFGPGTRLTVL.